The subject of this entry is one TCR beta chain. Its antigen is not yet known. Base qualities were left out, and no much larger clone turns up one base away. The library was produced with 5' RACE. Sequencing used an Illumina HiSeq 2500. The second PCR ran for about 6 to 12 cycles and used a J-beta primer mix along with a sample-barcoded 5' primer. A template-switch 5' adaptor carrying 12 random nucleotides introduced a unique molecular identifier onto each TCR beta cDNA molecule. Each sample yielded at least 2.5 million CDR3-containing paired-end reads. The Mint cDNA synthesis kit, primed by a TRBC-specific oligonucleotide, was used to synthesize first-strand cDNA from all RNA. Following uracil-DNA glycosylase treatment, all cDNA underwent a first 18-cycle PCR with the universal primers M1SS and BC2_uni_R. In the authors' own workflow: Normalization of each sample was performed by random selection of 1 million high-quality reads, each carrying a distinct molecular identifier. Reads sharing molecular identifiers were discarded rather than binned into consensus sequences. MiTCR, run with a Q25 quality threshold and the strictest error-elimination algorithm, handled CDR3 identification, clonotype clustering and error correction. A nonparametric unseen species model with Euler transformation was used to estimate lower-bound total TCR beta diversity. The raw public reads went through TCRdb reprocessing: fastp at Q25, MiXCR clone calling, in-frame beta chains kept. A single entry per CDR3 protein holds the most common genes and DNA from its merged rows. The V and J calls here are based on TCRdb, not the publication. The table for this sample lists hundreds of thousands of distinct CDR3 sequences; less than 45% of them were counted only once. Around 30% of the sample is taken by the ten largest.

The germline V gene encodes CDR1 SNHLY and CDR2 FYNNEI. The junction shows trimming of 5 bases on V and 2 bases on J, plus 11 bases between the germline ends. The CDR3 runs 14 amino acids, cysteine and phenylalanine included. Just CDR3 DNA is preserved here, 42 bases in frame from base 1. These data originate in a study of blood T cells in healthy people across ages (dated by TCRdb to between 2015 and 2017). Context from the whole study: In model experiments, roughly one uniquely barcoded TCR beta cDNA molecule per two T cells was captured by template switching. To track age-related changes in TCR beta repertoire diversity, the study relied on deep sequencing normalized with unique cDNA molecular identifiers. The donors were split into four age groups: young (average 16 years), middle-aged (roughly 40), aged (more than 55) and long-lived (under 90). To avoid experimental bias, donors of different ages were distributed randomly across sequencing lanes. For two donors (one aged 18 to 30 and one aged 80 or older), the study analyzed two additional independent replicas of 1 million unique cDNA reads from the same blood draw. The paper's findings and limits, for the study overall: Estimates of total diversity based on one million sequenced T cells were regarded as lower bounds and as underestimates. As age increased, observed TCR beta diversity per million T cells dropped in a roughly linear way, and a significant reduction was already evident by age around 41. Because profiling used bulk unsorted PBMCs, naive and antigen-experienced compartments could not be compared conclusively. Compared with the aged group, more naive CD4+ T cells, fewer expanded clones and increased TCR diversity were shown by the long-lived group, suggesting age selection. Donor CMV infection status was unknown, potentially confounding age-related changes in expanded clonotypes. The percentage of naive T cells measured by flow cytometry correlated strongly with observed TCR beta diversity.

The 39 donors, aged about 6 to 95 years, were systemically healthy Caucasian individuals from Russia. Each donor gave 9 to 10 milliliters of peripheral blood, collected into EDTA-treated Vacutainer tubes. PBMCs were isolated by Ficoll-Paque density-gradient centrifugation, with at least 6 million obtained per sample. Total RNA, at least 6 micrograms per sample, was extracted from PBMCs with Trizol reagent. Naive CD45RAhigh/CD27high T cell percentages were measured by flow cytometry on a PBMC aliquot from every donor. Input material: blood. The source of this sequence is a man aged 80 or over in good health. In this chain, TRBV2 is recombined with TRBJ2-3; possibly the D gene is TRBD1, per 5 matching bases. The CDR3 region reads CASSPTEPTDTQYF. The sequence in DNA is TGTGCCAGCAGTCCGACAGAACCCACAGATACGCAGTATTTT. The CDR3 plus the reference TRBV2 and TRBJ2-3 genes for the other parts give the full variable domain: EPEVTQTPSHQVTQMGQEVILRCVPISNHLYFYWYRQILGQKVEFLVSFYNNEISEKSEIFDDQFSVERPDGSNFTLKIRSTKLEDSAMYFCASSPTEPTDTQYFGPGTRLTVL.